Listed here is a single T cell receptor (beta chain). Its antigen is undetermined. Sorted naive or memory CD4+ cells met CEF peptides for over 9 days. Germline V CDR1 and CDR2: MNHEY, SMNVEV (reference sequence). This CDR3 has 13 residues. With 2 bases clipped from V and 3 bases from J, the junction kept 0 bases outside the gene matches. The data stem from a study of CD4 T cells in relation to SARS-CoV-2 and coronaviruses. Overall study: After about nine days of antigen culture, PBMC TCR beta CDR3s were sequenced. The HLA restriction of the shared crossreactive spike epitopes was mapped.

Profiling relied on immunoSEQ multiplex PCR, and the TCRdb table lists in-frame clones only, not all of them. The sample carries about 38,000 clones, 60% to 80% recorded once. The sequencing input was memory CD4+ T cells from PBMCs, cultured in vitro. This clonotype originated in an adult with COVID-19. The V call is TRBV27, the J call TRBJ2-7, with 8 bases that match TRBD2. CDR3 loop: CASSLLAGYEQYF. CDR3 nucleotides: TGTGCCAGCAGTTTACTAGCGGGCTACGAGCAGTACTTC.